These 28 T cell receptor beta chains came from one sample sequenced in a study of T cell repertoires in cytomegalovirus infection. Which antigens these TCRs recognize remains unknown. TCRdb analysed the reads with MiXCR anew, one entry per CDR3 protein. The repertoire holds about 330,000 distinct CDR3 sequences, with nearly 35% as singletons. The sequences come from cultured PBMCs, collected from culture after CMV antigen stimulation. The receptors stem from a human donor in good health (CMV status not recorded). Some clones in this sample may be carry-over from other donors' samples.

In DNA form, the CDR3 reads TGTGCCAGCAGCTTAGGGACCCCCCTTAACACAGATACGCAGTATTTT. Encoded protein: CASSLGTPLNTDTQYF. The chain joins TRBV7-2 to TRBJ2-3; no firm D call. The CDR3 runs 16 residues. Per germline, CDR1 SGHTA and CDR2 FQGNSA. The germline V and J ends were trimmed by 1 base and 2 bases, with 13 bases remaining between them.

This chain joins TRBV19 and TRBJ2-7; 10 positions match TRBD1. The CDR3 has 15 residues. Germline-derived CDR1 and CDR2 are LNHDA and SQIVND (reference sequence). V lost 5 bases and J lost 4; bases outside the gene matches: 8. As DNA, the CDR3 is TGTGCCAGTAGTCCCGGACAGGGGGTCGTATACGAGCAGTACTTC. Its protein is CASSPGQGVVYEQYF.

The gene calls are TRBV7-6 and TRBJ1-3; 10 positions agree with TRBD1. The V gene's germline CDR1 is SGHVS and CDR2 FNYEAQ. Trimming took 6 bases from V and 5 from J; bases not matched to a gene: 10. CDR3 length: 16 amino acids. Here the CDR3 DNA reads TGTGCCAGCAGAAAGGGACAGGGGCTCTCCCGAAACACCATATATTTT. The encoded protein is CASRKGQGLSRNTIYF.

This clonotype was found a few times. This sequence joins TRBV4-2 and TRBJ2-1; 7 bases fit TRBD2. Trimming removed 0 bases from V and 0 bases from J; junction bases left unmatched: 2. Germline values: CDR1 LGHNA, CDR2 YNFKEQ. The CDR3 is made up of 16 amino acids. For the CDR3, the DNA is TGTGCCAGCAGCCAAGAACGGGAGGCCTCCTACAATGAGCAGTTCTTC. Translating gives CASSQEREASYNEQFF.

Remarks on this clonotype: Relative to the germline gene, one junction end is altered; a read error may explain this. J is TRBJ2-6 and V is TRBV7-6; D is perhaps TRBD1 (5 bases). The CDR3 is made up of 18 amino acids. Germline lookup yields CDR1 SGHVS and CDR2 FNYEAQ. For the CDR3, the DNA is TGTGCCAGCAGCTTAGCGGGAACAGCCCGCTCTGGGGCCAACGTCCTGATTTTC. Translation gives CASSLAGTARSGANVLIF. Full variable domain (rest looked up from reference TRBV7-6 and TRBJ2-6): GAGVSQSPRYKVTKRGQDVALRCDPISGHVSLYWYRQALGQGPEFLTYFNYEAQQDKSGLPNDRFSAERPEGSISTLTIQRTEQRDSAMYRCASSLAGTARSGANVLIFGAGSRLTVL.

The rearrangement uses TRBV6-2 or TRBV6-3 and TRBJ2-7, with TRBD2 identical over 8 bases. Germline CDR1 reads MNHEY; CDR2 reads SVGEGT. The CDR3 consists of 16 residues. J was trimmed by 4 bases and V by 2 bases; bases with no gene match: 10. CDR3 amino acids: CASSYVASGYSYEQYV. The CDR3 bases are TGTGCCAGCAGTTACGTCGCTAGCGGGTACTCTTACGAGCAGTACGTC.

This clonotype was counted a few times. At one end, the junction sequence differs from germline, possibly due to a read error. This chain connects TRBV10-3 to TRBJ2-3; D is unresolved. In germline, CDR1 is ENHRY, CDR2 SYGVKD. CDR3 length: 13 residues. The CDR3 loop reads CAINSVLGDTQYF. DNA for the CDR3: TGTGCAATCAACAGCGTATTGGGAGATACGCAGTATTTT.

This clonotype was detected only a few times. The V gene is TRBV7-9, the J gene TRBJ2-1, with 10 bases that match TRBD2. V dropped 5 bases and J dropped 8; count of bases not matched to a gene: 9. CDR1 is SEHNR and CDR2 is FQNEAQ in the germline V gene (reference sequence). This CDR3 comprises 15 residues. CDR3 sequence reads: CASSRTSGGGDEQFF. The CDR3 nucleotides are TGTGCCAGCAGCCGGACTAGCGGAGGGGGGGATGAGCAGTTCTTC.

This clonotype was observed at least ten times. The chain has TRBV11-3 and TRBJ2-5; 7 positions agree with TRBD2. This CDR3 spans 16 amino acids. In germline, CDR1 is SGHNT, CDR2 YENEEA. V lost 2 bases to trimming and J lost 4 bases; unmatched junction nucleotides: 10. The CDR3 region has the DNA TGTGCCAGCAGCTTACGGGCGGGCGGGAGTGTAGAGACCCAGTACTTC. The encoded protein is CASSLRAGGSVETQYF.

The chain employs TRBV6-2 or TRBV6-3 and TRBJ1-2; D unresolved. Looked up from germline, CDR1 is MNHEY and CDR2 is SVGEGT. The CDR3 contains 15 residues. The V gene lost 4 bases and the J gene lost 4 bases, with 16 bases spanning the gap. The chain's CDR3 is CASSSPSRATYGYTF. The DNA of the CDR3 is TGTGCCAGCAGTTCTCCCTCAAGGGCGACCTATGGCTACACCTTC.

This clonotype appeared many times. The CDR3 nucleotides read TGTGCCAGCAGCTTAGTTATGAGTAGGGACAATGAGCAGTTCTTC. Protein sequence: CASSLVMSRDNEQFF. J is TRBJ2-1 and V is TRBV7-6; D not certain. The CDR3 has 15 residues. Germline CDR1 reads SGHVS; CDR2 reads FNYEAQ. V was shortened by 1 base and J by 5 bases, with 12 bases between the two germline ends.

This clonotype has ten or more counts. This rearrangement joins TRBV6-1 to TRBJ2-7; 7 positions agree with TRBD2. This CDR3 is built from 14 residues. With 8 bases clipped from V and 3 bases from J, the junction kept 10 bases outside the gene matches. Germline V CDR1 and CDR2: MNHNS, SASEGT. CDR3 sequence: CASGREHSSYEQYV. CDR3 bases: TGTGCCAGCGGGAGGGAACACTCAAGCTACGAGCAGTACGTC.

In its sample, this clonotype was seen many times. The chain carries TRBV7-8 and TRBJ1-2; D unclear. Germline V lookup: CDR1 SGHVS, CDR2 FQNEAQ. V was shortened by 5 bases and J by 4 bases, with 14 bases between the two germline ends. CDR3 length: 14 amino acids. This chain's CDR3 is CASSVTVFGYGYTF. The CDR3 region has the DNA TGTGCCAGCAGCGTGACGGTGTTCGGCTATGGCTACACCTTC.

Only one count was recorded for this clonotype. CDR3 sequence: CSPIRGTGVNGYGYTF. As DNA, the CDR3 is TGCAGCCCAATCCGCGGGACAGGGGTAAACGGGTATGGCTACACCTTC. This chain uses TRBV20-1 with TRBJ1-2; 10 bases align to TRBD1. The CDR3 has 16 amino acids. CDR1 and CDR2 from the germline V gene are DFQATT and SNEGSKA (reference sequence).

This clonotype has ten or more counts. The J gene is TRBJ1-4, the V gene TRBV7-6; the D is unclear. The CDR3 spans 16 residues. Germline V lookup: CDR1 SGHVS, CDR2 FNYEAQ. V shed 1 base and J shed 3 bases, with 12 bases lying between them. CDR3 in DNA: TGTGCCAGCAGCTTAGGGGTTGGCAGCGCTAATGAAAAACTGTTTTTT. It specifies CASSLGVGSANEKLFF.

The chain joins TRBV30 to TRBJ1-1; a possible D gene is TRBD1 (5 bases). Germline values: CDR1 GTSNPN, CDR2 SVGIG (reference sequence). Trimming cost V 3 bases and J 4 bases, with 12 bases left between them. This CDR3 is 13 amino acids long. CDR3 bases: TGTGCCTGGAGGTTGCAGGGAATCACTGAAGCTTTCTTT. Its translation is CAWRLQGITEAFF.

This sequence joins TRBV20-1 and TRBJ2-5; 8 bases align to TRBD2. CDR1 and CDR2 (germline): DFQATT, SNEGSKA (reference sequence). The CDR3 length is 16 residues. The trim removed 1 base at V and 4 bases at J, leaving 11 bases unmatched. CDR3 region: CSARGLALNRGETQYF. In DNA form, the CDR3 reads TGCAGTGCTAGAGGACTAGCGCTCAACCGGGGAGAGACCCAGTACTTC.

J is TRBJ1-2 and V is TRBV28; D is perhaps TRBD1 (5 bases). Germline V gene lookup returns CDR1 MDHEN and CDR2 SYDVKM. V dropped 7 bases and J dropped 8 bases, with 20 bases sitting between them. This CDR3 is 14 amino acids long. The CDR3 loop is CASNTRTLLGGYTF. CDR3 bases: TGTGCCAGCAACACTCGGACACTCCTTGGAGGCTACACCTTC.

The chain combines TRBV27 with TRBJ2-7, with TRBD2 matching over 11 bases. Losses at the gene ends were 6 bases for V and 0 bases for J; bases not matched to a gene: 7. Germline V lookup: CDR1 MNHEY, CDR2 SMNVEV (reference sequence). The CDR3 covers 16 residues. CDR3 loop: CASRDRGTSGSYEQYF. In DNA form, the CDR3 reads TGTGCCAGCAGGGACCGAGGGACTAGCGGCTCCTACGAGCAGTACTTC.

J is TRBJ1-2 and V is TRBV6-5; TRBD1 agrees at 9 bases. With V trimmed by 3 bases and J by 7 bases, 6 bases remained unmatched. The germline gives CDR1 MNHEY, CDR2 SVGAGI. This CDR3 is built from 14 residues. CDR3 loop: CASSYRPQGAGYTF. The CDR3 coding sequence is TGTGCCAGCAGTTATCGCCCACAGGGGGCTGGCTACACCTTC.

This clonotype came up once. The chain uses TRBV7-2 and TRBJ1-1, with D possibly TRBD1 on 6 matching bases. The ends were cut back, 6 bases at V and 3 bases at J, with 11 bases in the middle. Germline CDR1 SGHTA, CDR2 FQGNSA. This CDR3 is 13 amino acids long. CDR3 nucleotides: TGTGCCAGCAGGTGGGGGGCGGACACTGAAGCTTTCTTT. It yields the protein CASRWGADTEAFF.

This clonotype appeared a few times. The rearrangement joins TRBV6-2 or TRBV6-3 to TRBJ2-7; TRBD2 agrees at 10 bases. Losses at the gene ends were 4 bases for V and 5 bases for J; bases not matched to a gene: 5. Germline assignment: CDR1 MNHEY and CDR2 SVGEGT. The CDR3 length is 14 residues. CDR3 protein: CASSWTSGGDEQYF. DNA of the CDR3: TGTGCCAGCAGTTGGACTAGCGGAGGAGACGAGCAGTACTTC.

This clonotype was counted a few times. The chain carries TRBV7-2 and TRBJ1-4, with TRBD1 identical over 7 bases. There are 16 residues in the CDR3. The germline V gene has CDR1 SGHTA and CDR2 FQGNSA. V lost 3 bases and J lost 1; bases outside the gene matches: 5. The chain's CDR3 is CASSFQGGGTNEKLFF. The CDR3 coding sequence is TGTGCCAGCAGCTTCCAGGGGGGGGGAACTAATGAAAAACTGTTTTTT.

The rearrangement links TRBV4-2 to TRBJ1-4, with D unclear. CDR1 is LGHNA, CDR2 YNFKEQ, per germline. CDR3 length equals 12 residues. V was cut by 3 bases and J by 6 bases, with 5 bases left in between. CDR3 nucleotide sequence: TGTGCCAGCAGCCAGCCTTATGAAAAACTGTTTTTT. It specifies CASSQPYEKLFF.

The chain is built from TRBV19 and TRBJ1-1, with 8 nucleotides matching TRBD1. The CDR3 extends over 15 amino acids. Germline CDR1 LNHDA, CDR2 SQIVND (reference sequence). Unmatched junction bases numbered 5, after V lost 0 bases and J lost 5 bases. CDR3: CASSIDLQGDTEAFF. CDR3 sequence (DNA): TGTGCCAGTAGTATAGATCTACAGGGGGATACTGAAGCTTTCTTT.

This clonotype was observed a single time. This chain links TRBV7-6 with TRBJ2-3; 8 nucleotides match TRBD2. The V gene's germline CDR1 is SGHVS and CDR2 FNYEAQ. V dropped 5 bases and J dropped 0; count of bases not matched to a gene: 7. The CDR3 is 16 residues long. The CDR3 nucleotides are TGTGCCAGCAGCCAGGTAGCGGGACCTAGCACAGATACGCAGTATTTT. Its translation: CASSQVAGPSTDTQYF.

The gene calls are TRBV6-2 or TRBV6-3 and TRBJ1-2, with D hard to call. Trimming removed 9 bases from V and 5 bases from J, with 13 bases in between. The length of the CDR3 is 12 residues. Germline V lookup: CDR1 MNHEY, CDR2 SVGEGT. CDR3 DNA sequence: TGTGCCAGTCGGACGGCCGCATATGGCTACACCTTC. The encoded protein is CASRTAAYGYTF.

V and J are TRBV27 and TRBJ2-1, with a tentative D call TRBD2 (6 bases). V lost 6 bases, J lost 3 bases, and 18 bases lay in between. CDR1 MNHEY and CDR2 SMNVEV come from the germline V gene (reference sequence). This CDR3 has 16 residues. CDR3 residues: CASSALAGYIYNEQFF. The CDR3 bases are TGTGCCAGCAGCGCACTGGCGGGATACATCTACAATGAGCAGTTCTTC.